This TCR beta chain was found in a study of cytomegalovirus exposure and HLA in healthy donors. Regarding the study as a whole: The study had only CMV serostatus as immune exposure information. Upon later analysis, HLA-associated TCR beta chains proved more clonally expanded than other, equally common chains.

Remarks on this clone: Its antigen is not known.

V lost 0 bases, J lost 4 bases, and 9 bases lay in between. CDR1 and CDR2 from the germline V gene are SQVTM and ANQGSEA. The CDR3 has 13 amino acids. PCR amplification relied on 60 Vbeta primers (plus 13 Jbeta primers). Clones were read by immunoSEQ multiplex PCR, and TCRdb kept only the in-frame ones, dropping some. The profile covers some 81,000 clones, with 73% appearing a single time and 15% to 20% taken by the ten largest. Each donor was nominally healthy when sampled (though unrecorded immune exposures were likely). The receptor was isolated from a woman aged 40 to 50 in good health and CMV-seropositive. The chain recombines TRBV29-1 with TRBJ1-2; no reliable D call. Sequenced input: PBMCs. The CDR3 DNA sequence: TGCAGCGTTGAAGATGTCAGGTCCTATGGCTACACCTTC. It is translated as CSVEDVRSYGYTF. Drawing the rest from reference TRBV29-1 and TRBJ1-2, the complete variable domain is SAVISQKPSRDICQRGTSLTIQCQVDSQVTMMFWYRQQPGQSLTLIATANQGSEATYESGFVIDKFPISRPNLTFSTLTVSNMSPEDSSIYLCSVEDVRSYGYTFGSGTRLTVV.